This TCR beta chain derives from a study of blood T cell repertoires in COVID-19. The CDR3 runs 16 residues. Germline CDR1 MGHRA, CDR2 YSYEKL. Deletions cut 0 bases from V and 1 base from J, with 12 bases between. Method: immunoSEQ multiplex PCR; TCRdb's copy keeps in-frame clones and lacks some. This sample has under 200,000 clones, with around 83% found just once. V gene TRBV4-1 combines with J gene TRBJ1-1; TRBD1 might be the D (5 bases). Specimen: peripheral blood. The TCR was taken from a woman between 45 and 60 years old with COVID-19, enrolled during active disease. CDR3: CASSQERAQGNTEAFF. CDR3 nucleotide sequence: TGCGCCAGCAGCCAAGAACGAGCGCAGGGGAACACTGAAGCTTTCTTT.